The sequence of this T cell receptor beta chain was determined in a study of T cell responses to AZD1222 COVID-19 vaccine. Germline assignment: CDR1 SQVTM and CDR2 ANQGSEA. J lost 8 bases, V lost 5 bases, and 8 bases had no gene match. The CDR3 covers 12 residues. Assay: immunoSEQ multiplex PCR; the TCRdb copy retains only in-frame clones and omits some. The profile shows about 120,000 clones, 70% to 90% of them singletons. This chain connects TRBV29-1 to TRBJ1-2; 7 bases line up with TRBD1. The sample here was peripheral blood, taken on day 0 of AZD1222 vaccination. This clonotype was sampled from an adult in good health. This chain's CDR3 is CSVTGVGEGYTF. The DNA for the CDR3 is TGCAGCGTTACAGGGGTGGGTGAGGGCTACACCTTC.